This T cell receptor beta chain was captured by sequencing in a study of identical twins. Trimming cost V 0 bases and J 1 base, with 12 bases left between them. The CDR3 runs 16 residues. Germline V gene sequence: CDR1 SGHDT, CDR2 YYEEEE. TCRdb reanalysed the 5' RACE reads using MiXCR and keeps one entry per CDR3 protein. This sample has about 530,000 distinct CDR3 sequences; about 22% occur once, and the top ten carry approximately 0.52%. Whole-study results and caveats: Potential partial confounding of zero-insertion analyses by invariant MAIT and iNKT cells was noted.

As for this clonotype: Its antigen is as yet unknown.

The sample also formed part of further work on yellow fever vaccine responses in identical twins.

Sequenced input: CD4+ T cells sorted from blood. This chain links TRBV5-6 with TRBJ2-3, with no clear D. This clonotype was obtained from a woman under 30 in good health. CDR3 in amino acids: CASSLGVASGTDTQYF. The DNA for the CDR3 is TGTGCCAGCAGCTTGGGCGTGGCTAGTGGCACAGATACGCAGTATTTT. The variable domain in full, with the rest retrieved from reference TRBV5-6 and TRBJ2-3, is DAGVTQSPTHLIKTRGQQVTLRCSPKSGHDTVSWYQQALGQGPQFIFQYYEEEERQRGNFPDRFSGHQFPNYSSELNVNALLLGDSALYLCASSLGVASGTDTQYFGPGTRLTVL.